This note documents a single TCR beta chain sequence. Its cognate antigen has yet to be identified. The input lacks base qualities; no much larger clone sits a single base away. From the cysteine up to the phenylalanine, the CDR3 has a length of 16 residues. The CDR3 DNA has 48 bases and is translated from base 1. Trimming removed 7 bases from V and 2 bases from J, leaving 18 bases between the germline ends. CDR1 LNHDA and CDR2 SQIVND were looked up in the germline V gene (reference sequence). The CDR3 regions of human TCRbeta chains were analyzed by immunosequencing. For the original study's pipeline: Repertoire TCRs were checked for matches against a reference library of SARS-CoV-2-specific TCRs that had been generated using the MIRA antigen-specificity platform. Breadth was defined as the fraction of unique TCRs that were SARS-CoV-2-associated. Depth was defined as the fraction of total T cells that were SARS-CoV-2-associated. Each spike-specific TCR was assigned to its reactive spike region and to a CD4 or CD8 class using the MIRA data. Log10-transformed breadth and depth values were compared by one-way ANOVA with Sidak's multiple comparisons tests. TCRdb re-hosts the immuneACCESS table, in-frame sequences only. Its copies lack some clones; in the studies checked, an unresolved V gene accounts for under half of them, and the cause for the rest is not known. Clone size and the V and J calls come from that table; the DNA yielded D and trimming. For this sample there are 120,000 or so clones; approximately 90% appear just once. In total, the top ten clones hold around 14% of the sample.

The record originates from a study of T cell responses to AZD1222 COVID-19 vaccine (dated by TCRdb to the early 2020s). The study in broad terms: A total of 233 trial participants underwent TCR sequencing, of whom around 200 received two doses of AZD1222 and around 26 received two doses of the MenACWY control vaccine. Trial participants were enrolled by age into 18-55, 56-69 and 70-plus year subgroups, with roughly 150, 30 and 60 TCR-sequenced participants respectively. Here is what the overall study found, with its caveats: A significant rise in spike-specific TCR breadth and depth was observed after two AZD1222 doses relative to day 0 and relative to MenACWY recipients. Vaccine-associated CD4 TCRs spanned the whole spike protein, with dominant responses in regions 160-218 and 743-854. In the small 56-69-year group, the increase in depth fell short of significance, most likely because of low power. Reportedly, close to half of the unique spike-specific TCRs recognized epitopes lying outside the regions that are mutated in the B.1.351 and B.1.1.7 variants. Most participants were white British and females outnumbered males, and the authors suggested that clonal diversity may have been underestimated. No day 14 peak-response samples were available, so repertoires were characterized only after the peak T cell response. Conclusions about previously exposed vaccinees were limited because only 6 or 7 AZD1222 recipients were SARS-CoV-2 seropositive at baseline.

What the time point label conveys for this sample: about 28 days (+/-7) after the second vaccine dose. AZD1222 recipients given second doses at about 4 weeks or at about 12 weeks were pooled, since spike-specific TCR depth and breadth were not found to differ between the two schedules. Vaccinee samples were obtained from the UK trials COV001 and COV002, which included a single-blind randomized controlled phase 2/3 trial of AZD1222 (ChAdOx1 nCoV-19) in healthy adults. For TCRbeta chain sequencing, PBMC samples were collected from trial participants at day 0 and at day 28 after the second dose. Rearrangement joined TRBV19 to TRBJ1-5; matching of 6 bases hints at TRBD1 as the D gene. This TCR was sampled from an adult who received the AZD1222 COVID-19 vaccine. The sample in question was peripheral blood, obtained 28 days after the second AZD1222 dose. DNA sequence: TGTGCCAGTACCCCGCCAGGGGAAAGAGGCAATCAGCCCCAGCATTTT. It encodes CASTPPGERGNQPQHF.